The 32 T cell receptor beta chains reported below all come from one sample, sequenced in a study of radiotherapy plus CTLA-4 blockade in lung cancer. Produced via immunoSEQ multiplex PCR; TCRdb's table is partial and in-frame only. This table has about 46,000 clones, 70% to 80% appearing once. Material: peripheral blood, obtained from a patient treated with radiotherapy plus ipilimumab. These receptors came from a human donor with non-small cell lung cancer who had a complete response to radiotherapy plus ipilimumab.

Here the CDR3 reads CASSPRPGHRYNEQFF. CDR3 nucleotides: TGTGCCAGCTCACCCCGTCCGGGACACCGATACAATGAGCAGTTCTTC. The chain links TRBV18 to TRBJ2-1; possibly TRBD1 for D (6 bases). Trimming took off 3 bases at V and 4 bases at J, with 16 bases between the two ends. The CDR3 runs to 16 residues. CDR1 and CDR2 from the germline V gene are KGHSH and LQKENI.

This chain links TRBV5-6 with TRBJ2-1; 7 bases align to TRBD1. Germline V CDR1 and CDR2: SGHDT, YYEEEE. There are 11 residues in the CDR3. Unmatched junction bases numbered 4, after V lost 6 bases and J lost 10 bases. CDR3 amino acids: CASTNRGEQFF. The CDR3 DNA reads TGTGCCAGCACCAACAGGGGCGAGCAGTTCTTC.

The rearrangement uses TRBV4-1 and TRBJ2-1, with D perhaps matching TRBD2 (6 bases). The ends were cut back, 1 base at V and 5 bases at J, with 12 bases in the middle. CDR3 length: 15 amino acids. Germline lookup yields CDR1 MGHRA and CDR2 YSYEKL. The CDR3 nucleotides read TGCGCCAGCAGCCAAGTAAGCGGGCGAAACAATGAGCAGTTCTTC. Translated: CASSQVSGRNNEQFF.

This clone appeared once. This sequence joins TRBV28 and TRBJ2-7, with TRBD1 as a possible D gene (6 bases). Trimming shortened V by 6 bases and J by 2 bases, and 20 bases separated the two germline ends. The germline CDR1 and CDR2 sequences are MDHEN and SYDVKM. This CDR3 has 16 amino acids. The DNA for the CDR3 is TGTGCCAGCAGCGAAAACCGTGGACAGACTCCCTACGAGCAGTACTTC. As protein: CASSENRGQTPYEQYF.

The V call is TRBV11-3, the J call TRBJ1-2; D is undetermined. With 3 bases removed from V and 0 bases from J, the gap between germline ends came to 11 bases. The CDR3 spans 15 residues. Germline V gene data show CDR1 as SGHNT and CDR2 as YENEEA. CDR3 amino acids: CASSLGSFANYGYTF. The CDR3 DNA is TGTGCCAGCAGCTTGGGCAGCTTTGCTAACTATGGCTACACCTTC.

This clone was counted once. CDR3 loop: CASSQGDSRRYGYTF. DNA for the CDR3: TGTGCCAGCAGCCAAGGGGACAGTAGGCGATATGGCTACACCTTC. This chain uses TRBV14 with TRBJ1-2, with 7 bases lining up with TRBD1. There are 15 residues in the CDR3. From germline, CDR1 is SGHDN and CDR2 FVKESK. Trimming removed 1 base from V and 5 bases from J; junction bases left unmatched: 7.

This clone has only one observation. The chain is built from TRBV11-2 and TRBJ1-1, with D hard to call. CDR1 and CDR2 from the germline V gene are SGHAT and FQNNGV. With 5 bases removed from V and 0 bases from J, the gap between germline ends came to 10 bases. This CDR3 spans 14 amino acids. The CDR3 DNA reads TGTGCCAGCAGCCCCCGGGAAATGAACACTGAAGCTTTCTTT. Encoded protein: CASSPREMNTEAFF.

The CDR3 bases are TGCAGCGTGAACAGGGGGCGCGGCACAGATACGCAGTATTTT. Its translation: CSVNRGRGTDTQYF. The chain uses TRBV29-1 and TRBJ2-3; 9 nucleotides align to TRBD1. The ends lost 6 bases at V and 1 base at J; junction bases unmatched: 5. Germline CDR1 and CDR2: SQVTM and ANQGSEA. There are 14 residues in the CDR3.

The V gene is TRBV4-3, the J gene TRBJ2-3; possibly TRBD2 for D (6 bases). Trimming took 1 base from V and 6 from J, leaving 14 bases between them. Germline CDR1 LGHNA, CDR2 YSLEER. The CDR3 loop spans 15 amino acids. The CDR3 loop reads CASSQGGGPGDTQYF. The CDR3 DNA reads TGCGCCAGCAGCCAAGGGGGAGGTCCGGGCGATACGCAGTATTTT.

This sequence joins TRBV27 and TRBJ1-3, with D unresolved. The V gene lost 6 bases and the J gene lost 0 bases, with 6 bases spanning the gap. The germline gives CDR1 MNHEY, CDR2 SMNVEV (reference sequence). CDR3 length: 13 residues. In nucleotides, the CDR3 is TGTGCCAGCAGGCTTAGCTCTGGAAACACCATATATTTT. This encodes CASRLSSGNTIYF.

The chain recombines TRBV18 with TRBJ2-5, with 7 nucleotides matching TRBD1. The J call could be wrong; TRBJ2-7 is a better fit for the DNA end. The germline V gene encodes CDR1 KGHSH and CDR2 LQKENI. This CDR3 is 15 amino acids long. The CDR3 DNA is TGTGCCAGCTCACAGACTGGGACAGCGACCTACGAGCAGTACTTC. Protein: CASSQTGTATYEQYF.

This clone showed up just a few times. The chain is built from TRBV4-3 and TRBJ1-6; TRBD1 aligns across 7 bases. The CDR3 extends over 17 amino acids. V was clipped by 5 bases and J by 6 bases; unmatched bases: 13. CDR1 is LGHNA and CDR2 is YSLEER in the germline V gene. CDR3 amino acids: CASSFTIRQGFNSPLHF. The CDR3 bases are TGCGCCAGCAGCTTTACCATACGACAGGGATTTAATTCACCCCTCCACTTT.

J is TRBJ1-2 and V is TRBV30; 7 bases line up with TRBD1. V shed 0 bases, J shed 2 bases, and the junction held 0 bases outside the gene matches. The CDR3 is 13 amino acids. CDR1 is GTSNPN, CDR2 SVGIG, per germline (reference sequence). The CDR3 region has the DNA TGTGCCTGGAGTGTGGGACAGAACTATGGCTACACCTTC. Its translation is CAWSVGQNYGYTF.

The CDR3 DNA reads as TGTGCCAGCAGTCTAATGGACAGGGGAGGTAATGGCTACACCTTC. It is translated as CASSLMDRGGNGYTF. The chain uses TRBV6-1 and TRBJ1-2, with 9 bases fitting TRBD1. The ends lost 5 bases at V and 6 bases at J; junction bases unmatched: 10. Looked up from germline, CDR1 is MNHNS and CDR2 is SASEGT. CDR3 length equals 15 residues.

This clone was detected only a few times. The CDR3 region is CASSPEAGNQPQHF. CDR3 DNA: TGTGCCAGCAGCCCGGAGGCCGGCAATCAGCCCCAGCATTTT. This rearrangement joins TRBV7-2 to TRBJ1-5; D is undetermined. CDR1 is SGHTA, CDR2 FQGNSA, per germline. This CDR3 is built from 14 residues. V lost 5 bases, J lost 2 bases, and 10 bases lay in between.

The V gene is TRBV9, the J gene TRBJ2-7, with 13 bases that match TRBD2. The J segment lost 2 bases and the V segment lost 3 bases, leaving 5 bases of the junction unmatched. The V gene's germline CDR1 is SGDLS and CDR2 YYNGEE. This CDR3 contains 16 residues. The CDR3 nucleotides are TGTGCCAGCAGCGCCCTGACTAGCGGGAGGACCTACGAGCAGTACGTC. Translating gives CASSALTSGRTYEQYV.

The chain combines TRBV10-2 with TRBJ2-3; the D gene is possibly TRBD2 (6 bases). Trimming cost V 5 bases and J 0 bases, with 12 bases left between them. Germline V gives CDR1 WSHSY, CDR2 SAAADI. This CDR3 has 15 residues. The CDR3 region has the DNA TGCGCCAGCAGTTTGCGGGGCGTAAGCACAGATACGCAGTATTTT. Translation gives CASSLRGVSTDTQYF.

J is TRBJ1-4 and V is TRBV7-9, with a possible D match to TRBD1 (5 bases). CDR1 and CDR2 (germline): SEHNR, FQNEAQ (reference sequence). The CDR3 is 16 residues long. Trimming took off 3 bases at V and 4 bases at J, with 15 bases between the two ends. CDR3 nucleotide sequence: TGTGCCAGCAGCTTGATCGGCGGGGCCCATAATGAAAAACTGTTTTTT. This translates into CASSLIGGAHNEKLFF.

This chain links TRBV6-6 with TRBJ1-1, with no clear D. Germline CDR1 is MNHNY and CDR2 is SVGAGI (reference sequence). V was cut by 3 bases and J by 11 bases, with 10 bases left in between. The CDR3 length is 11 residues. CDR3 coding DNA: TGTGCCAGCAGTTATTTGGAGCGTGCTTTCTTT. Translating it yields CASSYLERAFF.

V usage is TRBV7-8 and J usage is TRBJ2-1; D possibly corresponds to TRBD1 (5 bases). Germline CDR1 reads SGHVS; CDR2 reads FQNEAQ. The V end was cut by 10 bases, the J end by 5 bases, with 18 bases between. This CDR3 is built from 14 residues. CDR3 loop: CATLQGSMDNEQFF. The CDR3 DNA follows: TGTGCCACCCTCCAGGGTTCTATGGACAATGAGCAGTTCTTC. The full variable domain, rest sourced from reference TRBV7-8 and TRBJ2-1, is GAGVSQSPRYKVAKRGQDVALRCDPISGHVSLFWYQQALGQGPEFLTYFQNEAQLDKSGLPSDRFFAERPEGSVSTLKIQRTQQEDSAVYLCATLQGSMDNEQFFGPGTRLTVL.

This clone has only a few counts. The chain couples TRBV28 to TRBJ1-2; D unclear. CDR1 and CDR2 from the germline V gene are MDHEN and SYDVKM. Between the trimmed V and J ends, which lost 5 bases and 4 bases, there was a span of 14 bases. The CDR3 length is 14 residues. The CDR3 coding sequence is TGTGCCAGCAGTCTATATCCGGGTGGCTATGGCTACACCTTC. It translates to CASSLYPGGYGYTF.

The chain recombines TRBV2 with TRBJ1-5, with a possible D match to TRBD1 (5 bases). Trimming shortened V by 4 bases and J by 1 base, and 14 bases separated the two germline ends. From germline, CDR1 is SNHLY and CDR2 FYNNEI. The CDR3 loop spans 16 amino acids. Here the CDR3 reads CASSGGTTPSNQPQHF. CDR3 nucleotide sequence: TGTGCCAGCAGTGGTGGGACTACACCGAGCAATCAGCCCCAGCATTTT.

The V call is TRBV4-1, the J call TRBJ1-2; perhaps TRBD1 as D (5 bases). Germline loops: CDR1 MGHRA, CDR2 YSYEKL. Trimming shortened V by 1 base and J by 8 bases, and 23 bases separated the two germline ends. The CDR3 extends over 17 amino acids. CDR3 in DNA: TGCGCCAGCAGCCAAGTCTTGCCTGTGAAGGGGTTAAGAGGCTACACCTTC. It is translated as CASSQVLPVKGLRGYTF.

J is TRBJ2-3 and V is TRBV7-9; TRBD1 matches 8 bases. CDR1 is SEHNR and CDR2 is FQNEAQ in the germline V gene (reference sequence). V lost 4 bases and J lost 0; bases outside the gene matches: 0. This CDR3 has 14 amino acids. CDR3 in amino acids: CASSWDRSTDTQYF. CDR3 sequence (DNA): TGTGCCAGCAGCTGGGACAGGAGCACAGATACGCAGTATTTT. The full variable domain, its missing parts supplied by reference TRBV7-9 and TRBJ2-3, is DTGVSQNPRHKITKRGQNVTFRCDPISEHNRLYWYRQTLGQGPEFLTYFQNEAQLEKSRLLSDRFSAERPKGSFSTLEIQRTEQGDSAMYLCASSWDRSTDTQYFGPGTRLTVL.

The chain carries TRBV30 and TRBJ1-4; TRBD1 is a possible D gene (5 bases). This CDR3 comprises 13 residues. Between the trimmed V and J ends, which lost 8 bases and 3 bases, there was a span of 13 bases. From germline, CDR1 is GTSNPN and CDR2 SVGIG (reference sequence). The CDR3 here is CARGGESNEKLFF. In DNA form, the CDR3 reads TGTGCCCGTGGGGGGGAGTCTAATGAAAAACTGTTTTTT.

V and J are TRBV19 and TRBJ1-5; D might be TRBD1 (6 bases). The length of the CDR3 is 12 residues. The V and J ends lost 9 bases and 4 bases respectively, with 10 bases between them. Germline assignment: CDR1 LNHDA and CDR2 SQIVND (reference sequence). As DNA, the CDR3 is TGTGCCAGCACTACAGGGAATCAGCCCCAGCATTTT. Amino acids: CASTTGNQPQHF.

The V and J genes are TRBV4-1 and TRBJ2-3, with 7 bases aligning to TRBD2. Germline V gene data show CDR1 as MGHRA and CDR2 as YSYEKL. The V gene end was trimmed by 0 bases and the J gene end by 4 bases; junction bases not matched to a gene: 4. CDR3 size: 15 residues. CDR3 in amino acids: CASSQDWTRSDTQYF. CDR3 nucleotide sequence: TGCGCCAGCAGCCAAGATTGGACTAGATCAGATACGCAGTATTTT.

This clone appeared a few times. The CDR3: CASSVGTGGNPNEQFF. The CDR3 nucleotides are TGTGCCAGCAGCGTAGGAACGGGAGGGAATCCCAATGAGCAGTTCTTC. The chain uses TRBV9 and TRBJ2-1; TRBD2 matches at 8 bases. The V and J ends lost 0 bases and 6 bases, in that order; junction bases with no gene match: 8. The CDR3 covers 16 residues. Germline V CDR1 and CDR2: SGDLS, YYNGEE.

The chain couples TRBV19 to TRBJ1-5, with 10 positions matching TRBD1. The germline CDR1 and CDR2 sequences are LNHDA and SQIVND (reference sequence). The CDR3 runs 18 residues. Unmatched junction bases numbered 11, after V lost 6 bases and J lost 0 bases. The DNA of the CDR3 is TGTGCCAGTAGACCTTCCCGGACAGGGGGATTTAGCAATCAGCCCCAGCATTTT. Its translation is CASRPSRTGGFSNQPQHF.

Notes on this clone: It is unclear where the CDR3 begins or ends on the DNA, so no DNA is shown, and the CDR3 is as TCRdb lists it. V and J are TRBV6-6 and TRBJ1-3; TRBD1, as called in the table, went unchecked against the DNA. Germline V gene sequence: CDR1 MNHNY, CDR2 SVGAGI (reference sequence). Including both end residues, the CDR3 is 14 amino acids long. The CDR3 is CATQVSLSGNTIYF.

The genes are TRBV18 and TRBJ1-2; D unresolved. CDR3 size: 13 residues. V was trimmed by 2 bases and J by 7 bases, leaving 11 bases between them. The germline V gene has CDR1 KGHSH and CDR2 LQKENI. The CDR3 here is CASSPTTSGGYTF. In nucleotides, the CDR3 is TGTGCCAGCTCACCAACAACATCGGGTGGCTACACCTTC.

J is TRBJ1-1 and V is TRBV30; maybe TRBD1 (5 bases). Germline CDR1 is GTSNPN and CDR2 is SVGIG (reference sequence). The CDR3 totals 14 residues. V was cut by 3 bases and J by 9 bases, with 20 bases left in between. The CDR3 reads CAWSPAQLGPKAFF. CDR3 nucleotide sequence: TGTGCCTGGAGCCCCGCCCAACTGGGGCCGAAAGCTTTCTTT.